This record looks at one TCR beta chain sequence and its context. Its target is not known. Time point defined: about six months of natalizumab therapy. This sample was taken from a study of multiple sclerosis patients with progressive multifocal leukoencephalopathy. The V end was cut by 0 bases, the J end by 1 base, with 10 bases between. Germline V gene lookup returns CDR1 SGDLS and CDR2 YYNGEE. The CDR3 sequence is 15 residues long. Study findings and constraints: Most PML patients had lower entropy, suggesting less diverse TRB repertoires.

Method: immunoSEQ multiplex PCR; TCRdb's copy keeps in-frame clones and lacks some. The table includes 29,000 or so clones, roughly 86% detected once. This rearrangement joins TRBV9 to TRBJ1-1; D may be TRBD1 (6 bases). The sample consisted of PBMCs, taken from a patient treated with natalizumab. The TCR originated in a human donor with multiple sclerosis. The CDR3 nucleotides read TGTGCCAGCAGCGTAGAAGGGGGGGCGAACACTGAAGCTTTCTTT. It translates to CASSVEGGANTEAFF.